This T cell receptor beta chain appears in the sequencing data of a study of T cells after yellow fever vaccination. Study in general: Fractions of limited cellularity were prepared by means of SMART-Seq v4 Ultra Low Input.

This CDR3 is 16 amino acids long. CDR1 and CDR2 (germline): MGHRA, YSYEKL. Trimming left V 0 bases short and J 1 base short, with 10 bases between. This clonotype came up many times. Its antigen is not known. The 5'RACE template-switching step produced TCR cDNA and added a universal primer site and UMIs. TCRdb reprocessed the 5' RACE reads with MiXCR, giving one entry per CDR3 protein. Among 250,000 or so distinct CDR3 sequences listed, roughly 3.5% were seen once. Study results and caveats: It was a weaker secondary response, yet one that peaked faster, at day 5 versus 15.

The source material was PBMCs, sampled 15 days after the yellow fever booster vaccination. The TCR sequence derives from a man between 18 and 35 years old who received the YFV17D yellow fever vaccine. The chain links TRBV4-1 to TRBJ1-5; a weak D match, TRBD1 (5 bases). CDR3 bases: TGCGCCAGCAGCCAAGAGGGGGGAGGGAGCAATCAGCCCCAGCATTTT. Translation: CASSQEGGGSNQPQHF.